The present T cell receptor (beta chain) was sequenced within a study of T cell responses to AZD1222 COVID-19 vaccine. TCRdb's copy holds only in-frame clones and misses some; the assay was immunoSEQ multiplex PCR. Of roughly 120,000 clones in the sample, around 85% were seen once. Notes on the study in general: Among spike-specific TCRs, nearly half reportedly target unmutated variant regions.

The CDR3 is made up of 18 amino acids. CDR1 is SGHVT, CDR2 SQSDAQ, per germline. J gave up 3 bases and V 4 bases, and 15 bases lay outside the gene matches. As to this clone: What it binds is unknown.

This clonotype was sampled from an adult in good health. The input for sequencing was peripheral blood, taken on day 0 of MenACWY control vaccination. This rearrangement joins TRBV7-4 to TRBJ2-7; 10 bases map to TRBD1. This chain's CDR3 is CASSSLVSDRGILYEQYF. Written as DNA, the CDR3 is TGTGCCAGCAGCTCCCTCGTCTCGGACAGGGGGATCCTCTACGAGCAGTACTTC.